This TCR beta chain was captured by sequencing in a study of shared clonotypes between healthy human individuals. Overall study context: CD4 naive cells filled three plates per donor, CD4 memory three, CD8 naive two and CD8 memory one.

The protocol was immunoSEQ multiplex PCR, while the TCRdb copy is restricted to in-frame clones and leaves out a portion. The sample records around 980,000 clones, approximately 80% being singletons. The germline V and J ends were trimmed by 0 bases and 5 bases, with 15 bases remaining between them. This CDR3 has 15 residues. Germline CDR1 reads SGHRS; CDR2 reads YFSETQ. This clonotype was obtained from a young man in good health. Some clones in this sample may be carry-over from other donors' samples. The sequenced sample consisted of memory CD4+ T cells from PBMCs. The subset: CD45RA-negative fraction. V and J are TRBV5-1 and TRBJ2-7, with D possibly matching TRBD2 (6 bases). CDR3 DNA: TGCGCCAGCAGCTTGGCGATGGGGGGTTCCAACGAGCAGTACTTC. This gives the protein CASSLAMGGSNEQYF.